One sample yielded the 22 T cell receptor beta chains listed below, sequenced in a study of identical twins. A single record per CDR3 protein comes from TCRdb applying MiXCR to the 5' RACE reads. Of around 450,000 distinct CDR3 sequences in the sample, about 14% were seen once. These data also featured in a second study, about yellow fever vaccine responses in identical twins.

The sample was CD4+ T cells sorted from blood. The receptors originated from a woman under 30 in good health.

The chain employs TRBV6-5 and TRBJ2-7; TRBD2 matches at 10 bases. The V and J ends lost 0 bases and 6 bases, in that order; junction bases with no gene match: 8. The CDR3 contains 16 residues. Germline V CDR1 and CDR2: MNHEY, SVGAGI. CDR3 in amino acids: CASSYSPTSGIPEQYF. As DNA, the CDR3 is TGTGCCAGCAGTTACTCGCCTACTAGCGGGATTCCCGAGCAGTACTTC.

The rearrangement uses TRBV6-6 and TRBJ1-5, with TRBD1 as a possible D gene (6 bases). Germline CDR1 is MNHNY and CDR2 is SVGAGI (reference sequence). The CDR3 is 12 amino acids. V was pared by 9 bases and J by 7 bases, with 13 bases between. As DNA, the CDR3 is TGTGCCAGTCAGGGGCAACCACAGCCCCAGCATTTT. Protein sequence: CASQGQPQPQHF.

This clonotype turned up a few times. This chain connects TRBV4-3 to TRBJ2-1; 10 bases line up with TRBD2. After removal of 3 bases from V and 6 bases from J, the junction contained 5 bases not matched to a gene. The CDR3 has 15 amino acids. CDR1 is LGHNA, CDR2 YSLEER, per germline. The DNA of the CDR3 is TGCGCCAGCAGCCAGGGGACTAGCGAGTCCAATGAGCAGTTCTTC. It is translated as CASSQGTSESNEQFF.

The chain joins TRBV7-8 to TRBJ2-3, with 9 bases matching TRBD2. V lost 4 bases to trimming and J lost 3 bases; unmatched junction nucleotides: 14. The CDR3 is 18 residues long. CDR1 and CDR2 (germline): SGHVS, FQNEAQ. CDR3 in DNA: TGTGCCAGCAGCTCCCCCCTCGTAGGCGGGAGGGTTACAGATACGCAGTATTTT. This sequence encodes CASSSPLVGGRVTDTQYF.

The chain has TRBV13 and TRBJ2-2; tentatively, D is TRBD2 (6 bases). V lost 0 bases and J lost 0, with 14 bases in between. Germline lookup yields CDR1 PRHDT and CDR2 FYEKMQ (reference sequence). The CDR3 length is 18 residues. The CDR3 DNA reads TGTGCCAGCAGCTTAGGTTGGCGGGATAGATCGAACACCGGGGAGCTGTTTTTT. This encodes CASSLGWRDRSNTGELFF.

In its sample, this clonotype was seen a few times. V is TRBV20-1 and J is TRBJ2-1; D remains unclear. The CDR3 runs to 14 residues. Germline CDR1 reads DFQATT; CDR2 reads SNEGSKA (reference sequence). With 6 bases removed from V and 6 bases from J, the gap between germline ends came to 18 bases. CDR3 protein: CSAKGQVSTNEQFF. CDR3 nucleotides: TGCAGTGCGAAGGGTCAAGTCAGCACCAATGAGCAGTTCTTC.

The rearrangement links TRBV20-1 to TRBJ1-3; the match to TRBD1 covers 10 bases. Germline-derived CDR1 and CDR2 are DFQATT and SNEGSKA (reference sequence). Trimming took 0 bases from V and 0 from J; bases not matched to a gene: 17. The CDR3 covers 21 residues. Written as DNA, the CDR3 is TGCAGTGCTAGAGATCTTGTGGGACAGGGGCCTCACCGCAGCTCTGGAAACACCATATATTTT. As protein: CSARDLVGQGPHRSSGNTIYF.

The rearrangement joins TRBV6-5 to TRBJ2-7; D is unresolved. The CDR3 consists of 11 residues. Germline-derived CDR1 and CDR2 are MNHEY and SVGAGI. V shed 7 bases and J shed 3 bases, with 7 bases lying between them. CDR3 sequence reads: CASMSGYEQYF. CDR3 nucleotide sequence: TGTGCCAGCATGTCGGGCTACGAGCAGTACTTC.

The rearrangement uses TRBV12-3 or TRBV12-4 and TRBJ1-5; 8 bases are shared with TRBD1. The CDR3 contains 14 residues. Losses at the gene ends were 8 bases for V and 6 bases for J; bases not matched to a gene: 9. The CDR3 DNA reads TGTGCCAGCCGGCTCGGCAGGGGGCCTCAGCCCCAGCATTTT. It is translated as CASRLGRGPQPQHF.

This clonotype was counted ten times or more. The V gene is TRBV10-3, the J gene TRBJ2-1, with D unresolved. Germline V gene data show CDR1 as ENHRY and CDR2 as SYGVKD. V lost 8 bases to trimming and J lost 0 bases, with 8 bases between them. The CDR3 sequence is 13 residues long. The CDR3 protein is CAISGGSYNEQFF. The CDR3 nucleotides are TGTGCCATCTCAGGCGGCTCCTACAATGAGCAGTTCTTC.

This clonotype appeared a few times. V usage is TRBV15 and J usage is TRBJ2-7; tentatively, D is TRBD2 (6 bases). CDR3 length: 12 residues. The V gene's germline CDR1 is LNHNV and CDR2 YYDKDF (reference sequence). V gave up 8 bases and J gave up 0 bases, with 8 bases separating them. The CDR3 sequence: CATSRDSYEQYF. As DNA, the CDR3 is TGTGCCACCTCGCGGGACTCCTACGAGCAGTACTTC.

There are a few counts of this clonotype. The chain recombines TRBV20-1 with TRBJ1-5; D uncertain. This CDR3 is 14 amino acids long. The V end lost 0 bases, the J end lost 7 bases, and 13 bases lay between the germline ends. From germline, CDR1 is DFQATT and CDR2 SNEGSKA (reference sequence). CDR3 nucleotides: TGCAGTGCTAGAGATCGCGGTGGTGGGCAGCCCCAGCATTTT. This encodes CSARDRGGGQPQHF.

The V and J genes are TRBV10-3 and TRBJ1-3; a possible D gene is TRBD1 (5 bases). V was pared by 0 bases and J by 5 bases, with 8 bases between. The CDR3 has 14 amino acids. From germline, CDR1 is ENHRY and CDR2 SYGVKD. The CDR3 nucleotides read TGTGCCATCAGTGAGTCCCAGGGACGAAACACCATATATTTT. As protein: CAISESQGRNTIYF.

This clonotype has a handful of counts. The CDR3 reads CASRLQDPISGANVLTF. The DNA of the CDR3 is TGTGCCAGCAGACTGCAAGACCCGATCTCTGGGGCCAACGTCCTGACTTTC. V gene TRBV28 combines with J gene TRBJ2-6; D call uncertain. Germline V gene data show CDR1 as MDHEN and CDR2 as SYDVKM. Trimming cost V 6 bases and J 0 bases, with 15 bases left between them. The CDR3 has 17 amino acids.

This clonotype has more than one count but fewer than ten. The rearrangement joins TRBV20-1 to TRBJ2-5; 7 bases line up with TRBD2. With V trimmed by 0 bases and J by 1 base, 5 bases remained unmatched. Germline-derived CDR1 and CDR2 are DFQATT and SNEGSKA (reference sequence). The CDR3 totals 15 residues. The CDR3 DNA reads TGCAGTGCTAGAGATCGACTAGCTGGCCAAGAGACCCAGTACTTC. Its translation: CSARDRLAGQETQYF.

Many counts were recorded for this clonotype. This chain joins TRBV7-8 and TRBJ2-1; TRBD2 agrees at 7 bases. V gave up 1 base and J gave up 0 bases; unmatched junction bases: 9. This CDR3 comprises 18 residues. The V gene's germline CDR1 is SGHVS and CDR2 FQNEAQ. CDR3 sequence: CASSLGLAPKSSYNEQFF. In DNA form, the CDR3 reads TGTGCCAGCAGCTTAGGACTAGCTCCGAAGAGCTCCTACAATGAGCAGTTCTTC.

This chain joins TRBV11-2 and TRBJ2-1; D unresolved. The germline gives CDR1 SGHAT, CDR2 FQNNGV. CDR3 length: 15 residues. V was clipped by 6 bases and J by 0 bases, with 12 bases between them. CDR3 coding DNA: TGTGCCAGCAGGGCGGCCCGAAGCTCCTACAATGAGCAGTTCTTC. This codes for CASRAARSSYNEQFF.

This clonotype was picked up a small number of times. The gene calls are TRBV12-3 or TRBV12-4 and TRBJ2-2; TRBD1 matches 8 bases. The CDR3 runs to 15 residues. Trimming cost V 6 bases and J 1 base; bases outside gene matches: 4. The CDR3 loop is CASSPGGGNTGELFF. The CDR3 nucleotides are TGTGCCAGCAGCCCAGGGGGCGGGAACACCGGGGAGCTGTTTTTT.

This clonotype was counted only a few times. The chain's CDR3 is CASSLSPSGGQNEQFF. The CDR3 coding sequence is TGTGCCAGCAGCTTAAGCCCCAGCGGGGGTCAAAATGAGCAGTTCTTC. The rearrangement links TRBV7-3 to TRBJ2-1; 8 positions agree with TRBD2. Trimming removed 1 base from V and 7 bases from J; junction bases left unmatched: 9. The CDR3 is 16 amino acids. The germline V gene encodes CDR1 SGHTA and CDR2 FQGTGA.

The J gene is TRBJ2-1, the V gene TRBV29-1, with 7 positions matching TRBD2. The CDR3 loop spans 17 amino acids. V shed 5 bases, J shed 0 bases, and the junction held 13 bases outside the gene matches. Germline assignment: CDR1 SQVTM and CDR2 ANQGSEA. CDR3 DNA sequence: TGCAGCGTTTTACCATCCGGGACTACCCCCTCCTACAATGAGCAGTTCTTC. Amino acids: CSVLPSGTTPSYNEQFF.

V usage is TRBV6-5 and J usage is TRBJ2-1, with D hard to call. CDR1 is MNHEY, CDR2 SVGAGI, per germline. This CDR3 spans 13 amino acids. The V end was cut by 4 bases, the J end by 4 bases, with 8 bases between. The DNA of the CDR3 is TGTGCCAGCAGTTCCCCAGATTACAATGAGCAGTTCTTC. Its protein product is CASSSPDYNEQFF.

A few counts support this clonotype. V is TRBV5-1 and J is TRBJ2-3; possibly TRBD1 for D (6 bases). Trimming shortened V by 0 bases and J by 4 bases, and 15 bases separated the two germline ends. CDR1 is SGHRS, CDR2 YFSETQ, per germline. The CDR3 has 16 amino acids. CDR3 sequence (DNA): TGCGCCAGCAGCTTGGAAGGCAGGGGTATGGCAGATACGCAGTATTTT. As protein: CASSLEGRGMADTQYF.